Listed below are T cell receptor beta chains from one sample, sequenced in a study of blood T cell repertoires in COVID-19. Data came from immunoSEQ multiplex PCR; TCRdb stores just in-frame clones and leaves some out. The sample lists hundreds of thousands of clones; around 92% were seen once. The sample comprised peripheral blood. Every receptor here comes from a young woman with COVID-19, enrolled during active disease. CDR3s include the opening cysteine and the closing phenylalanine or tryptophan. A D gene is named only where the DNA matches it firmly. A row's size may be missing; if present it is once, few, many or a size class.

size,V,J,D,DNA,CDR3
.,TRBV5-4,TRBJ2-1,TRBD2,TGTGCCAGCAGCTTAGGGACTAGCGGGATGGTCAATGAGCAGTTCTTC,CASSLGTSGMVNEQFF
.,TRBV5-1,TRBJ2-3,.,TGCGCCAGCACCAAGTTTGGGGGTTCTCGCGGGGAAACAGATACGCAGTATTTT,CASTKFGGSRGETDTQYF
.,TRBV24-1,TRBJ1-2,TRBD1,TGTGCCACCAGTGATTCTGGACAGGGGAGTGGCTATGGCTACACCTTC,CATSDSGQGSGYGYTF
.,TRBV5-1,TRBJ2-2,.,TGCGCCAGCCTGGGGGGTTCCGGGGAGCTGTTTTTT,CASLGGSGELFF
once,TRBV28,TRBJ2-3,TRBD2,TGTGCCAGCAGCCGGGGGGGGCTAGCGAGCACAGATACGCAGTATTTT,CASSRGGLASTDTQYF
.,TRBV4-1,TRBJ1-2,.,TGCGCCAGCAGCCTCCTGGGCACCGAAAACTATGGCTACACCTTC,CASSLLGTENYGYTF
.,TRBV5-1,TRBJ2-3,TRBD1,TGCGCCAGCAGCTGGGGGACAGCTAGCACAGATACGCAGTATTTT,CASSWGTASTDTQYF
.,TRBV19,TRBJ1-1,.,TGTGCCAGTAGTATTGGGCTAACGAACACTGAAGCTTTCTTT,CASSIGLTNTEAFF
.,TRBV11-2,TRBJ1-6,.,TGTGCCAGCAGCCCTAGCGGGGGATCCTATAATTCACCCCTCCACTTT,CASSPSGGSYNSPLHF
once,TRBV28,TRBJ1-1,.,TGTGCCAGCAGTTTAGGGGGCGCCGGGAACACTGAAGCTTTCTTT,CASSLGGAGNTEAFF
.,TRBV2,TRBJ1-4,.,TGTGCCAGCAGTGATTTTCAGTGGAATGAAAAACTGTTTTTT,CASSDFQWNEKLFF
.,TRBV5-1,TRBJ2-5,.,TGCGCCAGCAAAGACTTGGGTCAGCCCCAAGAGACCCAGTACTTC,CASKDLGQPQETQYF
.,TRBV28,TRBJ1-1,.,TGTGCCAGCAGTTTACACAGAGCCAACACTGAAGCTTTCTTT,CASSLHRANTEAFF
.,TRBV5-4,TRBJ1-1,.,TGTGCCAGCAGCTTGGCGGTGTCGGGTAGCAACACTGAAGCTTTCTTT,CASSLAVSGSNTEAFF
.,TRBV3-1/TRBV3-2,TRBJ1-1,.,TGTGCCAGCAGCCAAGGCCAGGTAAACACTGAAGCTTTCTTT,CASSQGQVNTEAFF
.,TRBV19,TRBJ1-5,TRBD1,TGTGCCAGTCTAAGACAGGGAGATCGTTATAGCAATCAGCCCCAGCATTTT,CASLRQGDRYSNQPQHF
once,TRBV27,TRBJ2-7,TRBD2,TGTGCCAGCAGTCACGGGACTAGCTGGGACGAGCAGTACTTC,CASSHGTSWDEQYF
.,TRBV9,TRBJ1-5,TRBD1,TGTGCCAGCAGCGCCCGGGGGGGACAGGGGCTTCAGCCCCAGCATTTT,CASSARGGQGLQPQHF
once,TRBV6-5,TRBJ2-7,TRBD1,TGTGCCAGCAGCTGGACAGGGGATCTCTACGAGCAGTACTTC,CASSWTGDLYEQYF
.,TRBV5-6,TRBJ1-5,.,TGTGCCAGCAGTTTCGACATCGGGGTGGGGAATGGAGGCAATCAGCCCCAGCATTTT,CASSFDIGVGNGGNQPQHF
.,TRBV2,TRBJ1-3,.,TGTGCCAGCTCGGGACATCCAATACCTGGAAACACCATATATTTT,CASSGHPIPGNTIYF
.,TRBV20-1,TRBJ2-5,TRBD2,TGCAGTGCTAGTGAGGCGGGGGACGACTTGGAGACCCAGTACTTC,CSASEAGDDLETQYF
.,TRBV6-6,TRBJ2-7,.,TGTGCCAGCAGTTACTCGATCGGCCCAGGGCAACTCGAGCAGTACTTC,CASSYSIGPGQLEQYF
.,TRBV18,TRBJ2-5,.,TGTGCCAGCTCACCAAGCTGGGGGCTGGAAGAGACCCAGTACTTC,CASSPSWGLEETQYF
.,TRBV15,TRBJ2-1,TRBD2,TGTGCCACCAGCCCCGGGAGGGCTAGCGGCTTTCCCGGAGATGAGCAGTTCTTC,CATSPGRASGFPGDEQFF
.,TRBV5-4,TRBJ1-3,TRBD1,TGTGCCAGCAGCACTCGGACAGGTGGAAACACCATATATTTT,CASSTRTGGNTIYF
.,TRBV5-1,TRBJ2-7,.,TGCGCCAGCAGCTTGGATGGCGGCAGTACCTACGAGCAGTACTTC,CASSLDGGSTYEQYF
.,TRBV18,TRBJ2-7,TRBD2,TGTGCCAGCTCACCCGGGGGGGACGAGCAGTACTTC,CASSPGGDEQYF
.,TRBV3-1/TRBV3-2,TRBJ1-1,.,TGTGCCAGCAGCGCGGGGACTAAGACTGAAGCTTTCTTT,CASSAGTKTEAFF
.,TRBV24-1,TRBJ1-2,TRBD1,TGTGCCACCAGTGATCCTCGACAGGGGGCGCGAAACGGCGGCTACACCTTC,CATSDPRQGARNGGYTF
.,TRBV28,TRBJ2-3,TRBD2,TGTGCCAGCAGTTTACCCCCCTCCGCGGGGGGGAACACAGATACGCAGTATTTT,CASSLPPSAGGNTDTQYF
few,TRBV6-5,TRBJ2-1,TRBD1,TGTGCCAGCACTTTTTACAGGGGTGGAGAGTATGAGCAGTTCTTC,CASTFYRGGEYEQFF
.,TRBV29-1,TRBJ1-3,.,TGCAGCGTTGAAGGGGGAGACACGTCTGGAAACACCATATATTTT,CSVEGGDTSGNTIYF
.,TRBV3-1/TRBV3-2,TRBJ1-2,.,TGTGCCAGCAGCCCTAAAACAGAAGGGGCTTATGGCTACACCTTC,CASSPKTEGAYGYTF
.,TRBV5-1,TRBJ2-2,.,TGCGCCAGCAGCTTCTCGGCGCTGACAGGGAACACCGGGGAGCTGTTTTTT,CASSFSALTGNTGELFF
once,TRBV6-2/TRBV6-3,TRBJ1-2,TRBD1,TGTGCCAGCAGTCTTTGGTTTGCGGGGACAGTAAGCCATGGCTACACCTTC,CASSLWFAGTVSHGYTF
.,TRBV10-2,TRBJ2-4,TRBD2,TGCGCCAGTGTCGAAGCGGGAGGGGCCAAAAACATTCAGTACTTC,CASVEAGGAKNIQYF
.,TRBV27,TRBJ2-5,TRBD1,TGTGCCAGCAGTTTACGGGACAGGGCGTTAGAGACCCAGTACTTC,CASSLRDRALETQYF
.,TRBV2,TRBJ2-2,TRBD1,TGTGCCAGCAGTGAGCTAGGGACAGAGAACACCGGGGAGCTGTTTTTT,CASSELGTENTGELFF
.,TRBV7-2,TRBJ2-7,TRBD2,TGTGCCAGCAGCTTAGCGGCTAGCGGGGGGGACCACCCCTACGAGCAGTACTTC,CASSLAASGGDHPYEQYF
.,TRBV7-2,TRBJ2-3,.,TGTGCCAGCAGCTTCAACGGGGGTGGCACAGATACGCAGTATTTT,CASSFNGGGTDTQYF
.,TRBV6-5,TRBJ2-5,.,TGTGCCAGCAGTACCCGAGGGGGGGTCGTAGAGACCCAGTACTTC,CASSTRGGVVETQYF
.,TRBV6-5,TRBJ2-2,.,TGTGCCAGCAGCCCGTTCGGGAACACCGGGGAGCTGTTTTTT,CASSPFGNTGELFF
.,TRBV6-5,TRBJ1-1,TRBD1,TGTGCCAGCCCGCTGACAGGGGAGAACACTGAAGCTTTCTTT,CASPLTGENTEAFF
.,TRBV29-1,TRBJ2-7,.,TGCAGCGTTGCTCCTACAGCGGGTCCCGAGCAGTACTTC,CSVAPTAGPEQYF
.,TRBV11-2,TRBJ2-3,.,TGTGCCAGCAGCTTTAGTTCGTATCGCGATCTCACAGATACGCAGTATTTT,CASSFSSYRDLTDTQYF
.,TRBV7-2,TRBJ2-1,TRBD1,TGTGCCAGCAGCGGCGGGACAGGGGGCTGGAATGAGCAGTTCTTC,CASSGGTGGWNEQFF
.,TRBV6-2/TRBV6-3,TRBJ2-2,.,TGTGCCAGCAGTTACCCTGCGCTCCTCCCGGCCGGGGAGCTGTTTTTT,CASSYPALLPAGELFF
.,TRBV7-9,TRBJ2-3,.,TGTGCCAGCAGCGGCGACTCGAATACGCAGTATTTT,CASSGDSNTQYF
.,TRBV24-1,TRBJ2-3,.,TGTGCCACCAGTGAGCCACTAGGGGGTCTACACACAGATACGCAGTATTTT,CATSEPLGGLHTDTQYF
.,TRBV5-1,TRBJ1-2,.,TGCGCCAGCAGCTTGGCCGGGGGGAGAGACTATGGCTACACCTTC,CASSLAGGRDYGYTF
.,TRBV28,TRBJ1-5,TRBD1,TGTGCCAGCAGTGGATCGACAGGGTGGGGAAACCAGCCCCAGCATTTT,CASSGSTGWGNQPQHF
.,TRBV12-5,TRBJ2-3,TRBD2,TGTGCTAGTGGTTTGTCGCGACTAGCGGTACTCACAGATACGCAGTATTTT,CASGLSRLAVLTDTQYF